The T cell receptor (beta chain) under discussion was sequenced for a study of regulatory T cells in long-lasting Graves disease. Study results and limitations: The sample size was small, and this may have reduced accuracy.

The CDR3 sequence is 14 residues long. Between the trimmed V and J ends, which lost 7 bases and 0 bases, there was a span of 13 bases. Germline V gives CDR1 LGHNT, CDR2 FRNRAP. Libraries of TCR beta came from iRepertoire HTBI primers plus Arm-PCR of CDR3 regions. TCRdb passed the multiplex PCR reads through MiXCR, listing each CDR3 protein once. The sample records 400,000 to 500,000 distinct CDR3 sequences, 15% being singletons. This clonotype was counted many times. Its specificity is unknown. Specified time point: newly diagnosed GD, antithyroid drugs for less than 3 months. After RNA was extracted from PBMCs, the TCR library was made from it. The data also belong to a second study, concerning T cells in Graves' hyperthyroidism and ophthalmopathy.

V gene TRBV12-5 combines with J gene TRBJ2-7; a weak D match, TRBD1 (5 bases). The sample was peripheral blood mononuclear cells (PBMCs), taken at new diagnosis, from a patient treated with antithyroid drugs. The receptor was isolated from a woman between 40 and 50 years old with Graves disease. The CDR3 DNA sequence: TGTGCTAGTGCCCTGACAGCTAGCTCCTACGAGCAGTACTTC. Translating gives CASALTASSYEQYF.